This T cell receptor beta chain was observed in a study of spatial heterogeneity in lung cancer. The time point denotes: blood at routine non-recurrence follow-up after resection. TCRdb recomputed calls from the 5' RACE reads with MiXCR, one row per CDR3 protein. Of 25,000 to 35,000 distinct CDR3 sequences detected, 8.5% to 12% appear once; the ten largest clones hold around 28%. This CDR3 has 16 amino acids. V was pared by 5 bases and J by 4 bases, with 21 bases between. Germline V gives CDR1 MNHEY, CDR2 SMNVEV (reference sequence). The sequence came from a female donor with early-stage non-small cell lung cancer. The specimen comprised PBMCs, sampled at follow-up. J is TRBJ2-7 and V is TRBV27; a weak D match, TRBD1 (6 bases). This CDR3 reads CASSPDSARAQYEQYF. The CDR3 DNA follows: TGTGCCAGCAGTCCGGACAGCGCCCGGGCCCAATACGAGCAGTACTTC.